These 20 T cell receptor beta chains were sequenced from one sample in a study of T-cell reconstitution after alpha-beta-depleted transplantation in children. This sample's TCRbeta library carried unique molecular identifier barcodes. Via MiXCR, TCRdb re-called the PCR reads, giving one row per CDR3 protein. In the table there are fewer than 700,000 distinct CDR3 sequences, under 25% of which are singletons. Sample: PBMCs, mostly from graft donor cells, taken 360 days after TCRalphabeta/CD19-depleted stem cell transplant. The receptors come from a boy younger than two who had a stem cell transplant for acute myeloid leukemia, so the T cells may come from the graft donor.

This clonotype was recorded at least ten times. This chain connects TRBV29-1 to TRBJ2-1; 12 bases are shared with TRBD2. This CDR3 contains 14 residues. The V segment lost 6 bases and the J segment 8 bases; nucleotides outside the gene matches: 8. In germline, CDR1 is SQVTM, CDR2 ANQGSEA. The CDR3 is CSVLPSGGADEQFF. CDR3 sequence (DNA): TGCAGCGTCCTCCCTAGCGGGGGGGCCGATGAGCAGTTCTTC.

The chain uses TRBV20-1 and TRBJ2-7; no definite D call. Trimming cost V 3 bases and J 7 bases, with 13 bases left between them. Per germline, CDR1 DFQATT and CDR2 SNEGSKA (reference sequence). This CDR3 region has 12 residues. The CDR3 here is CSARIRLGEQYF. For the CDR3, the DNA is TGCAGTGCTAGGATAAGGCTGGGGGAGCAGTACTTC.

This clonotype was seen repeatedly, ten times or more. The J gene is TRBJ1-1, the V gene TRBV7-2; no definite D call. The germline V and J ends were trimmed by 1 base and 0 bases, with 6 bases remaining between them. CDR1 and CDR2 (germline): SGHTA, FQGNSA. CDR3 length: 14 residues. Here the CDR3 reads CASSLGRLNTEAFF. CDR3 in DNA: TGTGCCAGCAGCTTAGGACGGCTGAACACTGAAGCTTTCTTT.

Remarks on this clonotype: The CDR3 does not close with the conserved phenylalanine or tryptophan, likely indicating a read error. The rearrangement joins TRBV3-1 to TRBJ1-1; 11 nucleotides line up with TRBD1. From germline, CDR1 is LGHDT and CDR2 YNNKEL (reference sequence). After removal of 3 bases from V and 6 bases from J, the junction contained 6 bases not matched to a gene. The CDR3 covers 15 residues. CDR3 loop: CASSHTGQGAAEAFV. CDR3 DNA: TGTGCCAGCAGCCACACCGGACAGGGGGCGGCTGAAGCTTTCGTT.

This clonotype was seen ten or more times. The CDR3 loop is CASSPGVTYEQYV. The CDR3 DNA reads TGTGCCAGCTCACCCGGCGTCACCTACGAGCAGTACGTC. The genes are TRBV18 and TRBJ2-7; D gene ambiguous. The germline V gene has CDR1 KGHSH and CDR2 LQKENI. This CDR3 is built from 13 residues. V shed 3 bases and J shed 2 bases, with 8 bases lying between them.

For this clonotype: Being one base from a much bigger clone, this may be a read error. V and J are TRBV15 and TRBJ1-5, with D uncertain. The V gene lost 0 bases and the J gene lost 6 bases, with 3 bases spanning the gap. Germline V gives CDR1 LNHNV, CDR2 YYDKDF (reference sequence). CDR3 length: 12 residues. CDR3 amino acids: CATSRDSQPQHF. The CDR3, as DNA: TGTGCCACCAGCAGAGATTCTCAGCCCCAGCATTTT.

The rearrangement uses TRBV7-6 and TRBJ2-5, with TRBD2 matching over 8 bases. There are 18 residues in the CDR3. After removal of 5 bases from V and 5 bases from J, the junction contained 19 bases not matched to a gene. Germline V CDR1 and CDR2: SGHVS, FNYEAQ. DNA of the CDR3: TGTGCCAGCAGCCCGCCAAGGGATTCGCGGGGGGCGTGGGAGACCCAGTACTTC. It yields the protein CASSPPRDSRGAWETQYF. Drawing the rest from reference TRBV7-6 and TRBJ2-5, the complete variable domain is GAGVSQSPRYKVTKRGQDVALRCDPISGHVSLYWYRQALGQGPEFLTYFNYEAQQDKSGLPNDRFSAERPEGSISTLTIQRTEQRDSAMYRCASSPPRDSRGAWETQYFGPGTRLLVL.

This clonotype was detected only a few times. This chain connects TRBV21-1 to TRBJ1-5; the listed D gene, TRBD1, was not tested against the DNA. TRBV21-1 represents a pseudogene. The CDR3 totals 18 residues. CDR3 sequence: CASSAESGLQGRDQPQHF. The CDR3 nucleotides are TGTGCCAGCAGCGCCGAAAGCGGACTACAGGGTCGTGATCAGCCCCAGCATTTT.

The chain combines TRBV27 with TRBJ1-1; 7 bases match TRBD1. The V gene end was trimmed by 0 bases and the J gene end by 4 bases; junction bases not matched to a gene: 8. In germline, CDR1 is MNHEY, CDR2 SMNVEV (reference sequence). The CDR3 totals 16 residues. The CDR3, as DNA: TGTGCCAGCAGTTTATCGGTAGAGGGGGCTAGCACTGAAGCTTTCTTT. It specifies CASSLSVEGASTEAFF.

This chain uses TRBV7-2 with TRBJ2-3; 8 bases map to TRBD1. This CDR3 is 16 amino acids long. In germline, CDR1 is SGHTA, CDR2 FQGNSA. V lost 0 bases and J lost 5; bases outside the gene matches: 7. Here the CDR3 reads CASSLAPPGGGDTQYF. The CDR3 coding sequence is TGTGCCAGCAGCTTAGCCCCCCCAGGGGGCGGAGATACGCAGTATTTT. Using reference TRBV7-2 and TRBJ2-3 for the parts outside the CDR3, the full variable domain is GAGVSQSPSNKVTEKGKDVELRCDPISGHTALYWYRQSLGQGLEFLIYFQGNSAPDKSGLPSDRFSAERTGGSVSTLTIQRTQQEDSAVYLCASSLAPPGGGDTQYFGPGTRLTVL.

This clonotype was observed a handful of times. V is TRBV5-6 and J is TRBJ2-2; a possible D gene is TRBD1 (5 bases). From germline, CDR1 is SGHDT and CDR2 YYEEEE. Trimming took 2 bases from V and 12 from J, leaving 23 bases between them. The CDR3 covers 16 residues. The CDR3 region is CASSLASGSKLTKLFF. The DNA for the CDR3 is TGTGCCAGCAGCTTAGCGTCAGGGTCCAAGCTTACGAAGCTGTTTTTT.

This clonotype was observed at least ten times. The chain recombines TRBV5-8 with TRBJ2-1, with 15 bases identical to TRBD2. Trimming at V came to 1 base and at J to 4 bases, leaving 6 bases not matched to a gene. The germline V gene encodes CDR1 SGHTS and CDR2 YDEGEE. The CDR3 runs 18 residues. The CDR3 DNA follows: TGTGCCAGCAGCTTGAGCGGACTAGCGGGGGGGAAATACAATGAGCAGTTCTTC. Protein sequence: CASSLSGLAGGKYNEQFF.

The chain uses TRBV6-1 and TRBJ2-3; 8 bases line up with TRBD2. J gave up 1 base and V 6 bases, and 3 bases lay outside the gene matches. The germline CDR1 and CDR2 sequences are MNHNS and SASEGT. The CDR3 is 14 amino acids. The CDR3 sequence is CASRDSGGTDTQYF. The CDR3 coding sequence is TGTGCCAGCAGGGATAGCGGGGGCACAGATACGCAGTATTTT.

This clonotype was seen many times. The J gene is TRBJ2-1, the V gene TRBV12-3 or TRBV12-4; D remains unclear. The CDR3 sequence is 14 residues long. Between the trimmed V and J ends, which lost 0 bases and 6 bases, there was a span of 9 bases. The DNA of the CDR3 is TGTGCCAGCAGTTTAGCCGGGTTTTTCAATGAGCAGTTCTTC. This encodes CASSLAGFFNEQFF.

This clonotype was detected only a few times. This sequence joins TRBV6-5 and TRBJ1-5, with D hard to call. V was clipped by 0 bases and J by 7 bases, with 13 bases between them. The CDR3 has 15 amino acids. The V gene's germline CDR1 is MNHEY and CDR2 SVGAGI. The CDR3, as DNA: TGTGCCAGCAGTTACTCGAGGGCTGACGCCCAGCCCCAGCATTTT. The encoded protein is CASSYSRADAQPQHF.

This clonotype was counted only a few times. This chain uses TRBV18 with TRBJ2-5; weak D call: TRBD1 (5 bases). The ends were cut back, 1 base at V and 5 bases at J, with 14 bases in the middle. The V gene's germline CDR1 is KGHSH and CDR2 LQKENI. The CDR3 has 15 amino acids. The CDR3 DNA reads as TGTGCCAGCTCACCACTCCAGGGCCCCCAGGAGACCCAGTACTTC. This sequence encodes CASSPLQGPQETQYF.

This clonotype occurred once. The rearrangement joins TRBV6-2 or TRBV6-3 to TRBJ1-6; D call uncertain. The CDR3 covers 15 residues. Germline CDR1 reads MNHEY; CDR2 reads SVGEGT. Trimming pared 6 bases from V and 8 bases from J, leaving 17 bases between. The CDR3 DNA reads TGTGCCAGCAGGGCCAGCAGGAGGGCTCATTCACCCCTCCACTTT. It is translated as CASRASRRAHSPLHF.

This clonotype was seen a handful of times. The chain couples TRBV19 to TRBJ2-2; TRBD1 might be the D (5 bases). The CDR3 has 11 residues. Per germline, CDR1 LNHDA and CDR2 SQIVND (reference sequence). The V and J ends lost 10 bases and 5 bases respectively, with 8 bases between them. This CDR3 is CATQGTGELFF. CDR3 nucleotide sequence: TGTGCCACCCAGGGTACCGGGGAGCTGTTTTTT.

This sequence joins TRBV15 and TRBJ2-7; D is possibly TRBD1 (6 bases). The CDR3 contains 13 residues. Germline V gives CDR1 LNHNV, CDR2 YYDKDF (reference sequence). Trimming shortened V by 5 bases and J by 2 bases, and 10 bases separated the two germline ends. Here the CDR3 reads CATSLDRTYEQYV. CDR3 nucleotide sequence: TGTGCCACCAGCCTTGACAGGACCTACGAGCAGTACGTC.

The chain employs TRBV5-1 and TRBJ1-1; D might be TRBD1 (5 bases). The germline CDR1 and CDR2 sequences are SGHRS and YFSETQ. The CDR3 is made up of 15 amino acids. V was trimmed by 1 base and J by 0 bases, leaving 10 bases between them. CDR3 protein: CASSLNGGMNTEAFF. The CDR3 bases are TGCGCCAGCAGCTTGAATGGGGGTATGAACACTGAAGCTTTCTTT.